Presented here are 30 T cell receptor beta chains from one specimen sequenced in a study of T cell responses to AZD1222 COVID-19 vaccine (dated by TCRdb to the early 2020s). The library was produced with the immunoSEQ multiplex PCR assay. TCRdb obtained this table from immuneACCESS and retained in-frame rearrangements with V and J assigned. These tables miss some clones; where compared with another copy, unresolved V genes account for less than half of the shortfall, and the remainder is unexplained. Within this sample are 84,000 or so clones, with over 85% of them counted one time only. The leading ten clones occupy 2% to 2.5% of the sample. What this sample's time point label stands for: baseline before first vaccination. The sequencing here drew on peripheral blood, taken on day 0 of AZD1222 vaccination. The source of these receptors is an adult in good health.

This chain joins TRBV11-2 and TRBJ2-3; maybe TRBD2 (5 bases). The CDR3 loop spans 14 amino acids. Per germline, CDR1 SGHAT and CDR2 FQNNGV. V lost 5 bases and J lost 4, with 13 bases in between. The CDR3 DNA sequence: TGTGCCAGCAGCCGTGGCGCTAGCTCAGATACGCAGTATTTT. Translating gives CASSRGASSDTQYF.

This chain uses TRBV10-3 with TRBJ1-3, with 8 bases identical to TRBD1. Germline assignment: CDR1 ENHRY and CDR2 SYGVKD. This CDR3 comprises 13 residues. V lost 5 bases, J lost 4 bases, and 1 base stayed unmatched. In DNA, the CDR3 is TGTGCCATCAGTACAGGGGGAGGAAACACCATATATTTT. Amino acid sequence: CAISTGGGNTIYF.

In its sample, this clone was seen once. The chain is built from TRBV27 and TRBJ1-3; the D is unclear. CDR3 length: 16 amino acids. Trimming took 5 bases from V and 5 from J, leaving 19 bases between them. Germline-derived CDR1 and CDR2 are MNHEY and SMNVEV (reference sequence). CDR3 DNA: TGTGCCAGCAGTGCCTATGGAGGAGGGTCCCGAAACACCATATATTTT. Its translation: CASSAYGGGSRNTIYF.

This clone has more than one count but fewer than ten. This rearrangement joins TRBV18 to TRBJ1-5, with D possibly being TRBD1 (6 bases). CDR1 KGHSH and CDR2 LQKENI come from the germline V gene. Trimming removed 3 bases from V and 1 base from J, with 10 bases in between. The CDR3 is 15 amino acids. This chain's CDR3 is CASSPDRLSNQPQHF. CDR3 coding DNA: TGTGCCAGCTCACCGGACAGATTGAGCAATCAGCCCCAGCATTTT. The full variable domain, its missing parts supplied by reference TRBV18 and TRBJ1-5, is NAGVMQNPRHLVRRRGQEARLRCSPMKGHSHVYWYRQLPEEGLKFMVYLQKENIIDESGMPKERFSAEFPKEGPSILRIQQVVRGDSAAYFCASSPDRLSNQPQHFGDGTRLSIL.

The genes are TRBV7-8 and TRBJ2-3, with D possibly called TRBD1 or TRBD2 (6 bases each). The CDR3 length is 15 residues. The V end was cut by 5 bases, the J end by 6 bases, with 18 bases between. Germline CDR1 and CDR2: SGHVS and FQNEAQ. CDR3 DNA sequence: TGTGCCAGCAGCCGAGGGGGGCACGCGGCGGATACGCAGTATTTT. Translated, it gives CASSRGGHAADTQYF.

This clone was seen only once. The chain combines TRBV5-1 with TRBJ2-2; 9 bases map to TRBD1. V trimming: 3 bases; J trimming: 10 bases; junction bases outside the gene matches: 10. The CDR3 loop spans 15 amino acids. Germline-derived CDR1 and CDR2 are SGHRS and YFSETQ. In DNA form, the CDR3 reads TGCGCCAGCAGCTACTGGGACAGGGATACGCCGGAGCTGTTTTTT. Translation gives CASSYWDRDTPELFF.

The chain is built from TRBV15 and TRBJ1-4; no clear D. From germline, CDR1 is LNHNV and CDR2 YYDKDF (reference sequence). V gave up 1 base and J gave up 0 bases, with 9 bases separating them. This CDR3 has 16 residues. CDR3 DNA: TGTGCCACCAGCAGAGGAGACGGGACAACTAATGAAAAACTGTTTTTT. It codes for CATSRGDGTTNEKLFF.

The chain carries TRBV20-1 and TRBJ2-7; 9 bases are a match to TRBD2. Trimming removed 3 bases from V and 4 bases from J; junction bases left unmatched: 7. Germline assignment: CDR1 DFQATT and CDR2 SNEGSKA (reference sequence). The CDR3 runs to 14 residues. The CDR3 DNA is TGCAGTGCTAGTGCTAGCGGGACTACTTACGAGCAGTACTTC. Translation: CSASASGTTYEQYF.

This chain links TRBV21-1 with TRBJ2-7; the D call TRBD1 from the table was never checked on the DNA. TRBV21-1 is given as a pseudogene. The CDR3 has 16 residues. This CDR3 reads CASSKGAQGANYEQYF. The CDR3 nucleotides read TGTGCCAGCAGCAAAGGCGCACAGGGGGCGAACTACGAGCAGTACTTC.

The chain carries TRBV5-8 and TRBJ1-1, with a tentative D call TRBD1 (6 bases). In germline, CDR1 is SGHTS, CDR2 YDEGEE. Trimming took 2 bases from V and 2 from J, leaving 13 bases between them. CDR3 size: 15 residues. Written as DNA, the CDR3 is TGTGCCAGCAGCTTTGGGACATTAAGAAACACTGAAGCTTTCTTT. As protein: CASSFGTLRNTEAFF.

The genes are TRBV19 and TRBJ1-5; 12 nucleotides agree with TRBD1. Germline CDR1 and CDR2: LNHDA and SQIVND (reference sequence). The junction had 15 bases not matched to a gene; V was cut back by 10 bases and J by 5 bases. The CDR3 sequence is 17 residues long. The CDR3 protein is CATKRGDRGRPDQPQHF. The CDR3, as DNA: TGTGCCACCAAAAGGGGGGACAGGGGGCGTCCCGATCAGCCCCAGCATTTT.

The V call is TRBV7-8, the J call TRBJ1-3; D not certain. CDR1 and CDR2 (germline): SGHVS, FQNEAQ. This CDR3 region has 15 residues. With 1 base removed from V and 6 bases from J, the gap between germline ends came to 13 bases. CDR3 in amino acids: CASSLVPQTANTIYF. The DNA of the CDR3 is TGTGCCAGCAGCTTAGTTCCTCAAACCGCAAACACCATATATTTT.

This rearrangement joins TRBV2 to TRBJ2-7, with 8 positions matching TRBD1. The germline gives CDR1 SNHLY, CDR2 FYNNEI. This CDR3 is built from 13 residues. Losses at the gene ends were 6 bases for V and 5 bases for J; bases not matched to a gene: 6. CDR3 DNA sequence: TGTGCCAGCAGACAGGGGGTGACAAACGAGCAGTACTTC. It specifies CASRQGVTNEQYF.

The chain employs TRBV15 and TRBJ1-1, with D uncertain. V was pared by 3 bases and J by 0 bases, with 5 bases between. Germline CDR1 LNHNV, CDR2 YYDKDF (reference sequence). This CDR3 spans 13 amino acids. The CDR3 DNA reads TGTGCCACCAGCAGCGGCATGAACACTGAAGCTTTCTTT. Protein: CATSSGMNTEAFF.

CDR3 protein: CSVVGQGMTTEAFF. The CDR3 DNA reads TGCAGCGTTGTGGGACAGGGTATGACCACTGAAGCTTTCTTT. The rearrangement links TRBV29-1 to TRBJ1-1; 9 nucleotides agree with TRBD1. Trimming took 4 bases from V and 4 from J; bases not matched to a gene: 7. This CDR3 comprises 14 residues. Germline V CDR1 and CDR2: SQVTM, ANQGSEA.

V is TRBV12-3 or TRBV12-4 and J is TRBJ2-3; TRBD1 or TRBD2 may be the D gene (5 bases each). Deletions cut 7 bases from V and 6 bases from J, with 14 bases between. CDR3 size: 13 residues. CDR3 DNA sequence: TGTGCCAGCAACCGGGACCGAAGGGATACGCAGTATTTT. This sequence encodes CASNRDRRDTQYF.

Only one count was recorded for this clone. The chain links TRBV6-2 or TRBV6-3 to TRBJ1-6; 11 positions agree with TRBD1. Unmatched junction bases numbered 13, after V lost 5 bases and J lost 10 bases. Per the germline V gene, CDR1 is MNHEY and CDR2 is SVGEGT. The CDR3 has 17 residues. The chain's CDR3 is CASSTHGPGQGDSPLHF. In DNA, the CDR3 is TGTGCCAGCAGTACCCACGGTCCGGGACAGGGGGACTCACCCCTCCACTTT.

This chain connects TRBV3-1 (or the pseudogene TRBV3-2) to TRBJ2-7; 7 bases map to TRBD2. Germline values: CDR1 LGHDT, CDR2 YNNKEL (reference sequence). The CDR3 runs 14 residues. V dropped 4 bases and J dropped 0; count of bases not matched to a gene: 3. The CDR3 protein is CASSLGGSSYEQYF. For the CDR3, the DNA is TGTGCCAGCAGCCTCGGGGGGAGCTCCTACGAGCAGTACTTC.

V and J are TRBV7-2 and TRBJ2-1; 7 bases fit TRBD2. The germline V gene encodes CDR1 SGHTA and CDR2 FQGNSA. The V and J ends lost 1 base and 9 bases, in that order; junction bases with no gene match: 9. The CDR3 covers 15 residues. CDR3 amino acids: CASSLGSGTASEQFF. The CDR3 DNA sequence: TGTGCCAGCAGCTTAGGGAGCGGGACCGCCAGTGAGCAGTTCTTC.

The chain couples TRBV5-1 to TRBJ2-1; D unresolved. The germline CDR1 and CDR2 sequences are SGHRS and YFSETQ. This CDR3 is 15 amino acids long. The germline V and J ends were trimmed by 0 bases and 5 bases, with 12 bases remaining between them. Written as DNA, the CDR3 is TGCGCCAGCAGCTTGGGTAGCCTCCGCAACAATGAGCAGTTCTTC. Protein product: CASSLGSLRNNEQFF. The full variable domain, its missing parts supplied by reference TRBV5-1 and TRBJ2-1, is KAGVTQTPRYLIKTRGQQVTLSCSPISGHRSVSWYQQTPGQGLQFLFEYFSETQRNKGNFPGRFSGRQFSNSRSEMNVSTLELGDSALYLCASSLGSLRNNEQFFGPGTRLTVL.

CDR3 coding DNA: TGTGCCAGCAGCGCCCGACAGGACCACGAGCAGTACTTC. This translates into CASSARQDHEQYF. The rearrangement joins TRBV11-3 to TRBJ2-7; D possibly corresponds to TRBD1 (6 bases). Germline V gene sequence: CDR1 SGHNT, CDR2 YENEEA. The V and J ends lost 5 bases and 5 bases respectively, with 13 bases between them. The CDR3 has 13 residues.

The rearrangement joins TRBV10-3 to TRBJ1-1; D not resolved. Trimming stripped 0 bases from V and 6 bases from J, with 5 bases between. Germline CDR1 and CDR2: ENHRY and SYGVKD. The CDR3 runs 12 residues. CDR3 nucleotide sequence: TGTGCCATCAGTGAGTCGTTCGCTGAAGCTTTCTTT. Translated: CAISESFAEAFF.

A few counts support this clone. CDR3 coding DNA: TGTGCCAGCAGCTTAGGGACCAACGACTATGGCTACACCTTC. It specifies CASSLGTNDYGYTF. This chain joins TRBV7-2 and TRBJ1-2, with D hard to call. The V gene's germline CDR1 is SGHTA and CDR2 FQGNSA. Trimming cost V 1 base and J 3 bases, with 9 bases left between them. The CDR3 consists of 14 residues.

This clone occurred once. The chain couples TRBV5-6 to TRBJ1-2; 7 nucleotides align to TRBD1. V lost 2 bases and J lost 5; bases outside the gene matches: 3. The CDR3 loop spans 13 amino acids. The V gene's germline CDR1 is SGHDT and CDR2 YYEEEE. The CDR3 protein is CASSFGTDYGYTF. The CDR3 DNA reads TGTGCCAGCAGCTTCGGGACAGATTATGGCTACACCTTC. Drawing the rest from reference TRBV5-6 and TRBJ1-2, the complete variable domain is DAGVTQSPTHLIKTRGQQVTLRCSPKSGHDTVSWYQQALGQGPQFIFQYYEEEERQRGNFPDRFSGHQFPNYSSELNVNALLLGDSALYLCASSFGTDYGYTFGSGTRLTVV.

This clone came up once. One junction end disagrees with the germline gene, perhaps due to a read error. J is TRBJ2-7 and V is TRBV6-6; perhaps D is TRBD1 or TRBD2 (6 bases each). The CDR3 has 12 residues. The germline CDR1 and CDR2 sequences are MNHNY and SVGAGI (reference sequence). The CDR3 nucleotides read TGTGCCAGCAGTTATAGGGGGGAGATACTAGACTTC. Its protein is CASSYRGEILDF.

The chain uses TRBV6-5 and TRBJ1-2, with 7 nucleotides matching TRBD1. Germline trimming cut 2 bases from V and 4 bases from J; bases unmatched to any gene: 10. CDR3 length: 16 residues. Per the germline V gene, CDR1 is MNHEY and CDR2 is SVGAGI. The CDR3 DNA follows: TGTGCCAGCAGTTACGTGACAGGGAGGGGAGGCTATGGCTACACCTTC. Amino acid sequence: CASSYVTGRGGYGYTF.

In its sample, this clone was seen a few times. The rearrangement uses TRBV30 and TRBJ2-1; D ambiguous. This CDR3 is built from 13 residues. CDR1 is GTSNPN and CDR2 is SVGIG in the germline V gene (reference sequence). V was trimmed by 2 bases and J by 3 bases, leaving 8 bases between them. CDR3 coding DNA: TGTGCCTGGAGTACCTGGGACTACAATGAGCAGTTCTTC. This translates into CAWSTWDYNEQFF.

V and J are TRBV21-1 and TRBJ2-7; no check of the table's D call, TRBD2, against the DNA was made. TRBV21-1 is reported as a pseudogene. This CDR3 is 17 amino acids long. CDR3 region: CASSKTYRTAKDYEQYF. CDR3 sequence (DNA): TGTGCCAGCAGCAAGACTTATAGGACTGCGAAGGATTACGAGCAGTACTTC.

This sequence joins TRBV11-2 and TRBJ2-1; D possibly corresponds to TRBD1 (5 bases). This CDR3 is 12 amino acids long. The V gene lost 5 bases and the J gene lost 10 bases, with 12 bases spanning the gap. Germline values: CDR1 SGHAT, CDR2 FQNNGV. The CDR3 reads CASSIQGREQFF. The CDR3 DNA reads as TGTGCCAGCAGCATCCAGGGCCGAGAGCAGTTCTTC.

The V call is TRBV5-1, the J call TRBJ2-1, with 8 bases aligning to TRBD2. Germline CDR1 SGHRS, CDR2 YFSETQ. V shed 4 bases and J 4 bases; nucleotides not matched to a gene: 4. The CDR3 is 14 residues long. The CDR3 DNA reads as TGCGCCAGCAGCAATAGCGGGGTATACAATGAGCAGTTCTTC. Translation gives CASSNSGVYNEQFF.